This T cell receptor (beta chain) was profiled in a study of T cells in Graves' hyperthyroidism and ophthalmopathy. V lost 8 bases and J lost 4, with 14 bases in between. CDR1 and CDR2 from the germline V gene are MNHNS and SASEGT. The CDR3 totals 13 residues. TCR beta CDR3 sequences were amplified from RNA transcripts. RT-PCR in the first round (using the HTBI primer set) targeted the TCR CDR3. TCRdb passed the multiplex PCR reads through MiXCR, listing each CDR3 protein once. The sample consists of 300,000 to 450,000 distinct CDR3 sequences, 13% of them appearing once. This clonotype was picked up many times.

The source is a young woman with Graves' hyperthyroidism. Sequenced: blood. V is TRBV6-1 and J is TRBJ1-2, with D maybe TRBD1 (6 bases). CDR3 residues: CASSRTVLYGYTF. CDR3 nucleotides: TGTGCCAGCTCCCGGACAGTCCTCTATGGCTACACCTTC.